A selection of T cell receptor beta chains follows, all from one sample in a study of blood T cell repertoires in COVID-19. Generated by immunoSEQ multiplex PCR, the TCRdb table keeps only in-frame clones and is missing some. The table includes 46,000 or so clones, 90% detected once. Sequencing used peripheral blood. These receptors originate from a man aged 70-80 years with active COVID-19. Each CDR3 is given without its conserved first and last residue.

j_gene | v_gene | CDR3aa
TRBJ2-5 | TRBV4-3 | ASSQDPGTVKETQY
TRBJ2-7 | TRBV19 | ASSPGTTYEQY
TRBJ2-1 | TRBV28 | ASSLGQVNLGEQF
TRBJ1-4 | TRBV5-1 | ASRQGTNEKLF
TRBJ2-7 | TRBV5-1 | ASSLVVHEQY
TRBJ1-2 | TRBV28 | ASRAGTGVPGDYGYT
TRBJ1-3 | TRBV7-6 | ASSLWTGAGNTIY
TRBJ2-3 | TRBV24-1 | ATSDFGTGRTDTQY
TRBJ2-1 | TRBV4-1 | ASSQDYGTLLLSTYNEQF
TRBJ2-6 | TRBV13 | ASSVNRGSGANVLT
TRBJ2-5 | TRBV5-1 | ASSNSRGGRETQY
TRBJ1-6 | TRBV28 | ASSGQAGNRAPLH
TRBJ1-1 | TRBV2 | AGGGGPNTEAF
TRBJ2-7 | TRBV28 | ASSLGQAGPYEQY
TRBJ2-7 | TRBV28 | ASSFQGTYEQY
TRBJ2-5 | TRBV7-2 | ASSSAPPRETQY
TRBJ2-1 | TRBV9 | ASSYGTSGRSYNEQF
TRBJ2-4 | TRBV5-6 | ASSLVSRTGSKNIQY
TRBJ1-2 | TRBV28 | ASSSIGQGNYGYT
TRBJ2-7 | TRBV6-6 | ASSYSDRGAYEQY
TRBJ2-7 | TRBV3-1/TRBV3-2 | ASSQDCFGQGYPTRGYEQY
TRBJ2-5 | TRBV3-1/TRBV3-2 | ASSPRRETQY
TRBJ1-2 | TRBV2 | ASRGTGPFYGYT
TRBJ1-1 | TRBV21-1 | ASSKGKAAGNTEAF
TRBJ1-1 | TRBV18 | ASSLQGTGGEAF
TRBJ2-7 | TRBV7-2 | ASSSAVYEQY
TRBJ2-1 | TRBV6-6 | ASSPLLSVVLLNEQF
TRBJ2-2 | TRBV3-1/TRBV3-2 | ASSQALGELF
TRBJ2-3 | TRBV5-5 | ASSLGAGDTQY